This T cell receptor (beta chain) was sequenced in a study of OX40 agonist ivuxolimab in advanced cancers. In the study overall: Participants averaged about 66 years of age (range about 23 to 80) and were around 80% male. Study-wide results and limits: Compared with CD4+, CD8+ T cells on average had more expanded clones.

As regards this clone: Its matching antigen is unknown.

There are 15 residues in the CDR3. The germline V gene encodes CDR1 MGHRA and CDR2 YSYEKL. Trimming left V 0 bases short and J 3 bases short, with 11 bases between. Clones were sequenced by immunoSEQ multiplex PCR, and TCRdb holds only the in-frame ones, with some missing. In the table there are about 19,000 clones, under 70% of which are singletons. The TCR sequence derives from an adult with an advanced solid tumor such as melanoma, head and neck, liver or kidney cancer. The material sequenced was CD4+ or CD8+ T cells sorted from blood, taken in a trial of the OX40 agonist ivuxolimab. The chain couples TRBV4-1 to TRBJ1-2; D gene unclear. The CDR3 protein is CASSQDPGLDYGYTF. CDR3 nucleotides: TGCGCCAGCAGCCAAGACCCAGGACTGGACTATGGCTACACCTTC.